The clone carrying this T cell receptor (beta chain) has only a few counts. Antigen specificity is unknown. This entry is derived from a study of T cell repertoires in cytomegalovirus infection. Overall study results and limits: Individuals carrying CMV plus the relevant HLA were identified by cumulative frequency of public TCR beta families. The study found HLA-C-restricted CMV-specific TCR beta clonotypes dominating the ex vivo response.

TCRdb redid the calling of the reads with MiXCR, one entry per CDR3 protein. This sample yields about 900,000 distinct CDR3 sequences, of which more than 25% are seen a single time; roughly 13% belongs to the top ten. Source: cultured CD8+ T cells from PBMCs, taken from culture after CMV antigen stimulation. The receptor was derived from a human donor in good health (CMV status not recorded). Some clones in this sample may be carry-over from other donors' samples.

CDR3 in DNA: TGTGCCAGCAGGGTTTCGGACAGTATGAACACTGAAGCTTTCTTT. Its protein product is CASRVSDSMNTEAFF. This chain uses TRBV6-5 with TRBJ1-1, with D possibly being TRBD1 (6 bases). This CDR3 contains 15 residues. The germline V gene has CDR1 MNHEY and CDR2 SVGAGI. Trimming left V 6 bases short and J 0 bases short, with 14 bases between.